The 30 T cell receptor beta chains presented below share a single source sample, sequenced in a study of blood T cell repertoires in COVID-19. Assay: immunoSEQ multiplex PCR; the TCRdb copy retains only in-frame clones and omits some. Of over 250,000 clones listed, over 70% are singletons. Sequences were obtained from peripheral blood. The receptor source for this set is a woman between 70 and 85 years old with COVID-19, enrolled during active disease.

J is TRBJ2-1 and V is TRBV30, with D possibly matching TRBD2 (6 bases). Germline loops: CDR1 GTSNPN, CDR2 SVGIG (reference sequence). The CDR3 consists of 13 residues. V was clipped by 2 bases and J by 7 bases, with 12 bases between them. Here the CDR3 reads CAWSPPGVNEQFF. CDR3 bases: TGTGCCTGGAGTCCTCCGGGAGTAAATGAGCAGTTCTTC.

This chain joins TRBV9 and TRBJ2-7; D is perhaps TRBD2 (6 bases). Germline V gives CDR1 SGDLS, CDR2 YYNGEE. This CDR3 region has 15 residues. The germline V and J ends were trimmed by 0 bases and 3 bases, with 13 bases remaining between them. The CDR3 protein is CASSVDAREVYEQYF. The CDR3 nucleotides are TGTGCCAGCAGCGTAGACGCGAGGGAGGTCTACGAGCAGTACTTC.

This chain links TRBV19 with TRBJ1-4, with a tentative D call TRBD1 (6 bases). Germline values: CDR1 LNHDA, CDR2 SQIVND (reference sequence). This CDR3 is 14 amino acids long. Between the trimmed V and J ends, which lost 2 bases and 5 bases, there was a span of 9 bases. The CDR3 region has the DNA TGTGCCAGTAGTATATGGACAGCAAATGAAAAACTGTTTTTT. Protein product: CASSIWTANEKLFF.

The V gene is TRBV3-1 (or the pseudogene TRBV3-2), the J gene TRBJ1-5, with 8 bases that match TRBD1. CDR3 length equals 16 residues. V trimming: 3 bases; J trimming: 4 bases; junction bases outside the gene matches: 8. Germline V gives CDR1 LGHDT, CDR2 YNNKEL (reference sequence). The CDR3 DNA reads TGTGCCAGCAGCCATCTTGCAGGGGGCCCGAATCAGCCCCAGCATTTT. It is translated as CASSHLAGGPNQPQHF.

The rearrangement links TRBV30 to TRBJ2-7, with TRBD1 matching 7 bases. CDR1 is GTSNPN, CDR2 SVGIG, per germline (reference sequence). Losses at the gene ends were 2 bases for V and 3 bases for J; bases not matched to a gene: 4. This CDR3 has 13 amino acids. CDR3 bases: TGTGCCTGGAGTACGGGACAGAGCTACGAGCAGTACTTC. This translates into CAWSTGQSYEQYF.

V is TRBV6-5 and J is TRBJ1-3; no clear D gene. V lost 4 bases to trimming and J lost 2 bases, with 6 bases between them. This CDR3 has 13 amino acids. The germline gives CDR1 MNHEY, CDR2 SVGAGI. The CDR3: CASSSEAGNTIYF. The CDR3 region has the DNA TGTGCCAGCAGTTCAGAAGCTGGAAACACCATATATTTT.

This clone occurred once. The V gene is TRBV3-1 (or the pseudogene TRBV3-2), the J gene TRBJ2-5, with 8 bases matching TRBD2. Germline V lookup: CDR1 LGHDT, CDR2 YNNKEL (reference sequence). The CDR3 has 15 residues. Unmatched junction bases numbered 6, after V lost 2 bases and J lost 4 bases. The chain's CDR3 is CASSQTAGVAETQYF. For the CDR3, the DNA is TGTGCCAGCAGCCAAACAGCGGGAGTAGCAGAGACCCAGTACTTC.

In its sample, this clone was seen once. V and J are TRBV24-1 and TRBJ2-7, with TRBD1 as a possible D gene (6 bases). Deletions cut 3 bases from V and 5 bases from J, with 13 bases between. The germline gives CDR1 KGHDR, CDR2 SFDVKD. This CDR3 comprises 14 residues. CDR3 DNA sequence: TGTGCCACCAGTGATGTTAACAGGGTACACGAGCAGTACTTC. Protein product: CATSDVNRVHEQYF.

The chain joins TRBV6-6 to TRBJ1-1; TRBD1 matches at 7 bases. The CDR3 is 15 residues long. The germline gives CDR1 MNHNY, CDR2 SVGAGI (reference sequence). Unmatched junction bases numbered 9, after V lost 7 bases and J lost 1 base. The CDR3 spells CASKTPGTANTEAFF. The DNA for the CDR3 is TGTGCCAGCAAGACACCCGGGACAGCGAACACTGAAGCTTTCTTT.

There are a few counts of this clone. This rearrangement joins TRBV3-1 (or the pseudogene TRBV3-2) to TRBJ1-6, with D unclear. Germline CDR1 reads LGHDT; CDR2 reads YNNKEL (reference sequence). The V and J ends lost 4 bases and 5 bases respectively, with 18 bases between them. The CDR3 consists of 17 residues. CDR3 sequence: CASSPMGPSTHNSPLHF. CDR3 DNA sequence: TGTGCCAGCAGCCCGATGGGCCCATCAACCCATAATTCACCCCTCCACTTT.

The rearrangement joins TRBV29-1 to TRBJ1-2; D is undetermined. CDR1 is SQVTM and CDR2 is ANQGSEA in the germline V gene. Between the trimmed V and J ends, which lost 6 bases and 7 bases, there was a span of 12 bases. This CDR3 region has 11 residues. Here the CDR3 DNA reads TGCAGCGTAACAATTACGGGTGGCTACACCTTC. Translation gives CSVTITGGYTF.

The J gene is TRBJ2-7, the V gene TRBV19; 8 nucleotides agree with TRBD2. The CDR3 has 18 amino acids. J lost 2 bases, V lost 4 bases, and 16 bases had no gene match. CDR1 is LNHDA and CDR2 is SQIVND in the germline V gene (reference sequence). The CDR3 DNA follows: TGTGCCAGTAGTAGTATATTTAGCGGGACATCTTCAACCTACGAGCAGTACTTC. Its translation is CASSSIFSGTSSTYEQYF. The full variable domain, its missing parts supplied by reference TRBV19 and TRBJ2-7, is DGGITQSPKYLFRKEGQNVTLSCEQNLNHDAMYWYRQDPGQGLRLIYYSQIVNDFQKGDIAEGYSVSREKKESFPLTVTSAQKNPTAFYLCASSSIFSGTSSTYEQYFGPGTRLTVT.

The J gene is TRBJ2-5, the V gene TRBV3-1 (or the pseudogene TRBV3-2); D possibly corresponds to TRBD1 (6 bases). V lost 0 bases, J lost 1 base, and 9 bases lay in between. The CDR3 totals 15 residues. Germline CDR1 is LGHDT and CDR2 is YNNKEL (reference sequence). The CDR3 spells CASSQDQGSQETQYF. The DNA of the CDR3 is TGTGCCAGCAGCCAAGATCAGGGGTCCCAAGAGACCCAGTACTTC.

The V call is TRBV5-1, the J call TRBJ2-1; TRBD2 aligns across 8 bases. This CDR3 is built from 15 residues. Losses at the gene ends were 4 bases for V and 4 bases for J; bases not matched to a gene: 7. Germline CDR1 reads SGHRS; CDR2 reads YFSETQ. Here the CDR3 reads CASSQTGTSYNEQFF. CDR3 in DNA: TGCGCCAGCAGCCAGACCGGGACTAGTTACAATGAGCAGTTCTTC.

The CDR3 protein is CASSIGGRARYTEAFF. The CDR3, as DNA: TGTGCCAGTAGTATAGGGGGGAGGGCCAGATACACTGAAGCTTTCTTT. The V gene is TRBV19, the J gene TRBJ1-1; D perhaps matches TRBD1 (5 bases). Germline CDR1 is LNHDA and CDR2 is SQIVND (reference sequence). This CDR3 contains 16 residues. V lost 1 base and J 3 bases, leaving 15 bases between the germline ends. Using reference TRBV19 and TRBJ1-1 for the parts outside the CDR3, the full variable domain is DGGITQSPKYLFRKEGQNVTLSCEQNLNHDAMYWYRQDPGQGLRLIYYSQIVNDFQKGDIAEGYSVSREKKESFPLTVTSAQKNPTAFYLCASSIGGRARYTEAFFGQGTRLTVV.

The rearrangement uses TRBV2 and TRBJ1-5; D may be TRBD1 (5 bases). The CDR3 sequence is 15 residues long. The V gene lost 2 bases and the J gene lost 1 base, with 9 bases spanning the gap. CDR1 and CDR2 (germline): SNHLY, FYNNEI. In DNA form, the CDR3 reads TGTGCCAGCAGTGAACAGGGAAGGAGCAATCAGCCCCAGCATTTT. It is translated as CASSEQGRSNQPQHF.

The chain joins TRBV5-1 to TRBJ2-7; TRBD1 agrees at 11 bases. CDR1 and CDR2 (germline): SGHRS, YFSETQ. This CDR3 contains 14 residues. Trimming cost V 6 bases and J 5 bases; bases outside gene matches: 7. The CDR3 DNA is TGCGCCAGCACCCCGGGACAGGGGGTAAACGAGCAGTACTTC. Translating it yields CASTPGQGVNEQYF.

V is TRBV11-3 and J is TRBJ2-2; the D is unclear. Trimming removed 0 bases at V and 6 bases at J, with 8 bases between. The CDR3 covers 14 residues. Germline values: CDR1 SGHNT, CDR2 YENEEA. This chain's CDR3 is CASSLDYGPGELFF. In DNA, the CDR3 is TGTGCCAGCAGCTTAGATTATGGGCCCGGGGAGCTGTTTTTT.

The chain joins TRBV7-9 to TRBJ2-5; tentative D call: TRBD2 (6 bases). V was pared by 5 bases and J by 5 bases, with 18 bases between. The CDR3 is 15 residues long. The V gene's germline CDR1 is SEHNR and CDR2 FQNEAQ (reference sequence). DNA of the CDR3: TGTGCCAGCAGCCGGGAGCTAGTGTCGGGGGAGACCCAGTACTTC. Translated: CASSRELVSGETQYF.

CDR3 in DNA: TGTGCCAGCAGTTTATTAGCGACGGGCGAGCAGTACTTC. Residues: CASSLLATGEQYF. The rearrangement uses TRBV28 and TRBJ2-7; tentatively, D is TRBD2 (5 bases). The CDR3 is 13 residues long. Deletions cut 1 base from V and 6 bases from J, with 10 bases between. CDR1 and CDR2 from the germline V gene are MDHEN and SYDVKM.

The chain joins TRBV11-2 to TRBJ2-2; 12 nucleotides align to TRBD1. The germline V gene encodes CDR1 SGHAT and CDR2 FQNNGV. V gave up 6 bases and J gave up 4 bases; unmatched junction bases: 9. The CDR3 loop spans 17 amino acids. CDR3 region: CASSPGGTGGSTGELFF. In nucleotides, the CDR3 is TGTGCCAGCAGTCCAGGCGGGACAGGGGGCAGCACCGGGGAGCTGTTTTTT.

The rearrangement links TRBV27 to TRBJ1-1, with a possible D match to TRBD1 (5 bases). This CDR3 region has 15 residues. Trimming stripped 5 bases from V and 4 bases from J, with 17 bases between. The germline V gene encodes CDR1 MNHEY and CDR2 SMNVEV (reference sequence). CDR3 region: CASSASRVGSTEAFF. CDR3 nucleotides: TGTGCCAGCAGTGCCAGCAGGGTAGGAAGCACTGAAGCTTTCTTT.

This chain links TRBV28 with TRBJ2-2; 8 bases are a match to TRBD2. V lost 3 bases to trimming and J lost 5 bases; unmatched junction nucleotides: 14. The CDR3 runs 18 residues. Germline CDR1 is MDHEN and CDR2 is SYDVKM. CDR3 in amino acids: CASSLVDFAGGGTGELFF. CDR3 sequence (DNA): TGTGCCAGCAGTTTGGTGGACTTTGCGGGAGGAGGAACCGGGGAGCTGTTTTTT.

The rearrangement joins TRBV29-1 to TRBJ2-2, with D hard to call. Germline V gives CDR1 SQVTM, CDR2 ANQGSEA. CDR3 length: 13 amino acids. V was clipped by 3 bases and J by 3 bases, with 8 bases between them. The CDR3 nucleotides read TGCAGCGTTGACTTCAGGTACACCGGGGAGCTGTTTTTT. It yields the protein CSVDFRYTGELFF.

The V and J genes are TRBV28 and TRBJ1-5; D gene ambiguous. The ends were cut back, 1 base at V and 0 bases at J, with 16 bases in the middle. This CDR3 contains 18 residues. The germline V gene has CDR1 MDHEN and CDR2 SYDVKM. CDR3 loop: CASSLSDTNYHSNQPQHF. The CDR3 DNA sequence: TGTGCCAGCAGTTTATCCGACACGAATTACCATAGCAATCAGCCCCAGCATTTT.

Here the CDR3 reads CASSRQTGQETQYF. CDR3 sequence (DNA): TGCGCCAGCAGCAGGCAGACAGGCCAAGAGACCCAGTACTTC. The chain is built from TRBV5-1 and TRBJ2-5, with D possibly being TRBD1 (6 bases). CDR1 is SGHRS and CDR2 is YFSETQ in the germline V gene. The CDR3 has 14 residues. V was trimmed by 4 bases and J by 1 base, leaving 11 bases between them.

The chain employs TRBV29-1 and TRBJ2-1, with 7 bases aligning to TRBD1. The germline V gene has CDR1 SQVTM and CDR2 ANQGSEA. The CDR3 contains 14 residues. The trim removed 3 bases at V and 0 bases at J, leaving 2 bases unmatched. CDR3 sequence: CSVDGTASYNEQFF. In DNA, the CDR3 is TGCAGCGTTGATGGGACAGCCTCCTACAATGAGCAGTTCTTC.

This chain uses TRBV9 with TRBJ1-1, with a possible D match to TRBD1 (6 bases). Germline V gene data show CDR1 as SGDLS and CDR2 as YYNGEE. V lost 4 bases to trimming and J lost 0 bases, with 10 bases between them. The CDR3 loop spans 14 amino acids. CDR3 sequence reads: CASSWGRMNTEAFF. In DNA form, the CDR3 reads TGTGCCAGCAGCTGGGGGCGGATGAACACTGAAGCTTTCTTT.

The J gene is TRBJ2-5, the V gene TRBV4-3; maybe TRBD1 (5 bases). The CDR3 consists of 15 residues. The V end lost 0 bases, the J end lost 1 base, and 9 bases lay between the germline ends. Germline values: CDR1 LGHNA, CDR2 YSLEER. CDR3 region: CASSQDRGPQETQYF. CDR3 sequence (DNA): TGCGCCAGCAGCCAAGATAGGGGCCCCCAAGAGACCCAGTACTTC.

V gene TRBV11-3 combines with J gene TRBJ2-6; 8 bases map to TRBD1. CDR3 length: 15 residues. CDR1 is SGHNT and CDR2 is YENEEA in the germline V gene. J was trimmed by 4 bases and V by 5 bases; bases with no gene match: 4. The CDR3 is CASSQTGAGANVLTF. Written as DNA, the CDR3 is TGTGCCAGCAGCCAGACAGGGGCCGGGGCCAACGTCCTGACTTTC. Filled out from reference TRBV11-3 and TRBJ2-6, the complete variable domain reads EAGVVQSPRYKIIEKKQPVAFWCNPISGHNTLYWYLQNLGQGPELLIRYENEEAVDDSQLPKDRFSAERLKGVDSTLKIQPAELGDSAVYLCASSQTGAGANVLTFGAGSRLTVL.